This is a list of T cell receptor beta chains from one sample in a study of cytomegalovirus exposure and HLA in healthy donors. TCRdb keeps only in-frame clones here, not all; method: immunoSEQ multiplex PCR. The sample lists 90,000 to 150,000 clones; about 78% were seen once. Sequencing used PBMCs. Receptors originate from a woman aged 35 to 49 in good health and CMV-seropositive. The CDR3 runs from the conserved cysteine through the conserved F or W. D genes are given only for firm matches. Not all rows give a size; the values are once, few, many and, for expanded clones, a class.

d_call clone_size j_call v_call cdr3_nt cdr3_aa
. . TRBJ2-5 TRBV5-1 TGCGCCAGCAGCTTGGCCGGTGTAGGCGGGGCCGAGACCCAGTACTTC CASSLAGVGGAETQYF
. . TRBJ1-1 TRBV6-1 TGTGCCAGCAGATCAACCGGGGGGAGGGCTTTCTTT CASRSTGGRAFF
TRBD1 . TRBJ1-2 TRBV9 TGTGCCAGCAGCACCGGACAGGGGGCGGGCTATGGCTACACCTTC CASSTGQGAGYGYTF
. . TRBJ1-1 TRBV2 TGTGCCAGCAGGACAGCTGTGAACACTGAAGCTTTCTTT CASRTAVNTEAFF
. once TRBJ1-5 TRBV15 TGTGCCACCAGCAACAATTGGGGCAGCAATCAGCCCCAGCATTTT CATSNNWGSNQPQHF
. . TRBJ2-1 TRBV28 TGTGCCAGCAGTCCAATAGACAGTACCTACAATGAGCAGTTCTTC CASSPIDSTYNEQFF
TRBD1 . TRBJ2-3 TRBV14 TGTGCCAGCAGCCCTGGGACAGGGGGCATCGATACGCAGTATTTT CASSPGTGGIDTQYF
. few TRBJ1-6 TRBV5-6 TGTGCCAGCAGCCCTTTGGGGAGGAGTAATTCACCCCTCCACTTT CASSPLGRSNSPLHF
TRBD2 . TRBJ2-2 TRBV5-1 TGCGCCAGCAGCATAAGCGGGGGTAGAACCGGGGAGCTGTTTTTT CASSISGGRTGELFF
. few TRBJ2-1 TRBV15 TGTGCCACCAGCAGAGATCAAGGAGACGGAGACAATGAGCAGTTCTTC CATSRDQGDGDNEQFF
. . TRBJ1-3 TRBV4-3 TGCGCCAGCAGCCCTAAGACAGGAGTCACCATATATTTT CASSPKTGVTIYF
. . TRBJ2-1 TRBV7-2 TGTGCCAGCAGCTCAACCGGGACTTCGGCCTACAATGAGCAGTTCTTC CASSSTGTSAYNEQFF
TRBD2 . TRBJ2-3 TRBV6-6 TGTGCCAGCAGCCTTCTAGCGGGGGGCACAGATACGCAGTATTTT CASSLLAGGTDTQYF
TRBD1 . TRBJ2-7 TRBV7-9 TGTGCCAGCAGCTTCTTCGGACAGGTCCTCAACTTC CASSFFGQVLNF
. . TRBJ1-2 TRBV9 TGTGCCAGCAGCGTAGGCAGGGGTGGCTACACCTTC CASSVGRGGYTF
TRBD1 . TRBJ1-1 TRBV7-9 TGTGCCAGCAGCTGGACAGGCCTGAACACTGAAGCTTTCTTT CASSWTGLNTEAFF
. . TRBJ1-4 TRBV7-6 TGTGCCAGCAGCTTAGCGGGAGGGGATGGTGAAAAACTGTTTTTT CASSLAGGDGEKLFF
TRBD2 . TRBJ2-5 TRBV13 TGTGCCAGCAGCTACCTAGCGGGGGGGCCGGAGCAAGAGACCCAGTACTTC CASSYLAGGPEQETQYF
. . TRBJ2-7 TRBV10-3 TGTGCCATCAGTGAGGTCAGGGTAGCCGAGCAGTACTTC CAISEVRVAEQYF
. . TRBJ2-2 TRBV25-1 TGTGCCAGCAGTCAGAGGGGGTATGAGAACACCGGGGAGCTGTTTTTT CASSQRGYENTGELFF
TRBD1 few TRBJ2-5 TRBV5-6 TGTGCCAGCAGCGGTGTTGGGACAGGGGCAGGAGAGACCCAGTACTTC CASSGVGTGAGETQYF
. . TRBJ2-7 TRBV18 TGTGCCAGCTCACGTCCGTTTACCTACGAGCAGTACTTC CASSRPFTYEQYF
TRBD2 . TRBJ2-3 TRBV5-1 TGCGCCAGCAGCTTTGGACTAGCGGGGGTGACAGATACGCAGTATTTT CASSFGLAGVTDTQYF
TRBD2 . TRBJ2-1 TRBV6-5 TGTGCCAGCAGAGGGCTAGCGGGGGGGATCAATGAGCAGTTCTTC CASRGLAGGINEQFF
TRBD2 few TRBJ2-4 TRBV9 TGTGCCAGCAGCGCCCACGAGGCTAGCGGGGGGTCAGTAGCCAAAAACATTCAGTACTTC CASSAHEASGGSVAKNIQYF
. . TRBJ1-5 TRBV7-8 TGTGCCAGCAGCTTATCCAGGGCCCCTGGGTGGCCCCAGCATTTT CASSLSRAPGWPQHF
TRBD2 . TRBJ2-3 TRBV5-4 TGTGCCAGCAGCCTCCACCGGACTAGCGGGGGCAGCCCAGATACGCAGTATTTT CASSLHRTSGGSPDTQYF
TRBD1 few TRBJ2-7 TRBV10-3 TGTGCCATCAGCCCAGGGACAGGGGGAGAGCAGTACTTC CAISPGTGGEQYF
TRBD1 . TRBJ1-1 TRBV11-2 TGTGCCAGCAGCCGGGATGGGGACAGTACAAAAGCTTTCTTT CASSRDGDSTKAFF
TRBD2 . TRBJ2-1 TRBV5-1 TGCGCCAGCAGACCTCTAGCGGGGTCCTACAATGAGCAGTTCTTC CASRPLAGSYNEQFF
. few TRBJ2-5 TRBV5-6 TGTGCCAGCAGAACGTGGGCAGTAGAGACCCAGTACTTC CASRTWAVETQYF
TRBD1 . TRBJ2-7 TRBV2 TGTGCCAGCAGGGGGACAGGGAGTTCCTACGAGCAGTACTTC CASRGTGSSYEQYF
TRBD1 . TRBJ1-2 TRBV14 TGTGCCAGCAGCCAAGATCGACAGGGAGTTTACACCTTC CASSQDRQGVYTF
TRBD1 few TRBJ1-1 TRBV29-1 TGCAGCGCCACCGGGACAGGGGGCGTCTGGACTGAAGCTTTCTTT CSATGTGGVWTEAFF
TRBD1 once TRBJ1-1 TRBV2 TGTGCCAGCAGTGACCGCAGGGGGCAGGGGAACACTGAAGCTTTCTTT CASSDRRGQGNTEAFF
TRBD1 . TRBJ1-4 TRBV4-3 TGCGCCAGCAGCCAAGGACAAGGGCAGGGGGCTGAAAAACTGTTTTTT CASSQGQGQGAEKLFF
. few TRBJ1-1 TRBV4-3 TGCGCCAGCAGCCAAGACAGGTCAATCGCTGAAGCTTTCTTT CASSQDRSIAEAFF
. . TRBJ1-1 TRBV15 TGTGCCACCAGCAGAGATCGAGGGCTTAACACTGAAGCTTTCTTT CATSRDRGLNTEAFF
. . TRBJ2-3 TRBV7-2 TGTGCCAGCAGCCCCGTCGGAGCAGATACGCAGTATTTT CASSPVGADTQYF
TRBD1 . TRBJ2-7 TRBV5-1 TGCGCCAGCAGCCCGGGACAGACCTACGAGCAGTACTTC CASSPGQTYEQYF
. . TRBJ1-2 TRBV20-1 TGCAGTGCCCGAGCTAACTATGGCTACACCTTC CSARANYGYTF
. . TRBJ2-7 TRBV18 TGTGCCAGCTCACCCAACTACGAGCAGTACTTC CASSPNYEQYF
TRBD1 . TRBJ1-2 TRBV5-4 TGTGCCAGCAGCTCGGACAGGGGGTATGGCTACACCTTC CASSSDRGYGYTF
. few TRBJ1-1 TRBV25-1 TGTGCCAGCAGTGATGAAGAGGGCACTGAAGCTTTCTTT CASSDEEGTEAFF
TRBD2 few TRBJ2-7 TRBV7-2 TGTGCCAGCAGCCCCCGCGCGGGGGACTACTCCTACGAGCAGTACTTC CASSPRAGDYSYEQYF
. once TRBJ2-7 TRBV5-4 TGTGCCAGCAGCTACGACAGCAGGATCGGCGAGCAGTACTTC CASSYDSRIGEQYF
. few TRBJ1-2 TRBV29-1 TGCAGCGTCGACGGGTTCTATGGCTACACCTTC CSVDGFYGYTF
. . TRBJ2-1 TRBV25-1 TGTGCCAGCGGACAGAGCTCCTACAATGAGCAGTTCTTC CASGQSSYNEQFF
TRBD1 . TRBJ2-5 TRBV7-2 TGTGCCAGCCAGACAGGGGGCGCCCAGACCCAGTACTTC CASQTGGAQTQYF
. once TRBJ1-1 TRBV19 TGTGCCAGTAGTATAGAGCATATAGACACTGAAGCTTTCTTT CASSIEHIDTEAFF